The next 26 T cell receptor beta chains were all read from a single sample in a study of CD8 T cells in Susac syndrome. Random hexamers were used to reverse transcribe the RNA input (about 0.45 to 1 ug). TCRdb re-derived calls from the immunoSEQ multiplex PCR reads in MiXCR, one entry per CDR3 protein. Counted here are roughly 150,000 distinct CDR3 sequences, just under 95% occurring once; the ten biggest clones make up 0.2% to 0.25%. The sample consisted of CD8+ T cells from PBMCs. The receptors shown here come from a human donor with multiple sclerosis.

The gene calls are TRBV29-1 and TRBJ2-7; 9 nucleotides match TRBD1. The CDR3 covers 14 residues. V gave up 0 bases and J gave up 0 bases; unmatched junction bases: 0. The germline V gene encodes CDR1 SQVTM and CDR2 ANQGSEA. In DNA form, the CDR3 reads TGCAGCGTTGAAGAACAGGGGGCCTCCTACGAGCAGTACTTC. It specifies CSVEEQGASYEQYF.

The chain joins TRBV6-5 to TRBJ2-3; D is uncertain. The germline V gene has CDR1 MNHEY and CDR2 SVGAGI. Trimming removed 0 bases from V and 3 bases from J, with 10 bases in between. This CDR3 contains 15 residues. CDR3 in DNA: TGTGCCAGCAGTTACTCCAGGAGCAGAACAGATACGCAGTATTTT. Protein: CASSYSRSRTDTQYF.

V is TRBV29-1 and J is TRBJ1-2; TRBD1 is a possible D gene (5 bases). CDR1 and CDR2 (germline): SQVTM, ANQGSEA. There are 14 residues in the CDR3. Trimming shortened V by 3 bases and J by 3 bases, and 14 bases separated the two germline ends. CDR3 nucleotide sequence: TGCAGCGTTGATGTTGGGGAGGGGCACTATGGCTACACCTTC. Its translation: CSVDVGEGHYGYTF.

The rearrangement uses TRBV19 and TRBJ1-6; 8 positions match TRBD1. Germline V gives CDR1 LNHDA, CDR2 SQIVND (reference sequence). CDR3 length equals 15 residues. The V and J ends lost 5 bases and 5 bases, in that order; junction bases with no gene match: 5. CDR3 protein: CASSVRQGHNSPLHF. In nucleotides, the CDR3 is TGTGCCAGTAGTGTCCGACAGGGGCATAATTCACCCCTCCACTTT. Supplemented by reference TRBV19 and TRBJ1-6, the full variable domain reads DGGITQSPKYLFRKEGQNVTLSCEQNLNHDAMYWYRQDPGQGLRLIYYSQIVNDFQKGDIAEGYSVSREKKESFPLTVTSAQKNPTAFYLCASSVRQGHNSPLHFGNGTRLTVT.

The chain is built from TRBV20-1 and TRBJ1-5; D call uncertain. Trimming took off 2 bases at V and 0 bases at J, with 14 bases between the two ends. The CDR3 is made up of 16 amino acids. Germline CDR1 and CDR2: DFQATT and SNEGSKA (reference sequence). As DNA, the CDR3 is TGCAGTGCTAGACTCCGAGGCCTGAATAGCAATCAGCCCCAGCATTTT. Translated: CSARLRGLNSNQPQHF.

The CDR3 DNA is TGTGCCAGCGACACTACAGGCTACTCCTACGAGCAGTACTTC. As protein: CASDTTGYSYEQYF. This chain joins TRBV6-1 and TRBJ2-7, with a possible D match to TRBD1 (5 bases). V lost 8 bases and J lost 0, with 14 bases in between. Per the germline V gene, CDR1 is MNHNS and CDR2 is SASEGT. The CDR3 is 14 amino acids.

The J gene is TRBJ2-1, the V gene TRBV15; D not certain. This CDR3 region has 13 residues. Germline loops: CDR1 LNHNV, CDR2 YYDKDF (reference sequence). The V and J ends lost 5 bases and 7 bases respectively, with 12 bases between them. CDR3 nucleotide sequence: TGTGCCACCAGCGACGGACCTCCTAATGAGCAGTTCTTC. Translated: CATSDGPPNEQFF.

This chain uses TRBV7-2 with TRBJ2-7, with 7 bases identical to TRBD1. The CDR3 loop spans 16 amino acids. Germline values: CDR1 SGHTA, CDR2 FQGNSA. V was pared by 5 bases and J by 5 bases, with 15 bases of the junction left unmatched. CDR3 DNA: TGTGCCAGCAGCACGAACAGGGGAAGGAAGGGCGACGAGCAGTACTTC. This codes for CASSTNRGRKGDEQYF.

CDR3 residues: CSVEVRLGTGGMGGLSYGYTF. DNA of the CDR3: TGCAGCGTTGAAGTCAGGCTGGGGACAGGGGGCATGGGCGGACTGAGCTATGGCTACACCTTC. This chain joins TRBV29-1 and TRBJ1-2, with 12 bases identical to TRBD1. Germline CDR1 reads SQVTM; CDR2 reads ANQGSEA. CDR3 length: 21 amino acids. J was trimmed by 4 bases and V by 1 base; bases with no gene match: 22. Supplemented by reference TRBV29-1 and TRBJ1-2, the full variable domain reads SAVISQKPSRDICQRGTSLTIQCQVDSQVTMMFWYRQQPGQSLTLIATANQGSEATYESGFVIDKFPISRPNLTFSTLTVSNMSPEDSSIYLCSVEVRLGTGGMGGLSYGYTFGSGTRLTVV.

Only a few counts were recorded for this clonotype. This rearrangement joins TRBV20-1 to TRBJ2-7; 9 nucleotides line up with TRBD1. Germline V lookup: CDR1 DFQATT, CDR2 SNEGSKA (reference sequence). After removal of 1 base from V and 1 base from J, the junction contained 8 bases not matched to a gene. This CDR3 is built from 16 residues. The CDR3 sequence: CSARAVGQGFSYEQYF. The CDR3 nucleotides read TGCAGTGCTAGAGCCGTTGGACAGGGGTTTTCCTACGAGCAGTACTTC.

The chain couples TRBV5-1 to TRBJ1-1, with 9 bases lining up with TRBD1. This CDR3 has 16 residues. Germline CDR1 and CDR2: SGHRS and YFSETQ. The V gene end was trimmed by 2 bases and the J gene end by 5 bases; junction bases not matched to a gene: 10. The chain's CDR3 is CASSLLQGAGATEAFF. The CDR3 DNA follows: TGCGCCAGCAGCTTACTACAGGGGGCAGGGGCGACTGAAGCTTTCTTT.

The chain has TRBV12-3 or TRBV12-4 and TRBJ2-3; 7 nucleotides agree with TRBD1. The J segment lost 3 bases and the V segment lost 3 bases, leaving 3 bases of the junction unmatched. There are 14 residues in the CDR3. Here the CDR3 reads CASSLQGVTDTQYF. The CDR3 region has the DNA TGTGCCAGCAGTTTGCAGGGGGTGACAGATACGCAGTATTTT.

The gene calls are TRBV20-1 and TRBJ1-5, with D perhaps matching TRBD1 (5 bases). CDR1 is DFQATT, CDR2 SNEGSKA, per germline (reference sequence). The CDR3 has 13 residues. The V end lost 6 bases, the J end lost 7 bases, and 16 bases lay between the germline ends. The CDR3 loop reads CSAAVPGRQPQHF. In DNA, the CDR3 is TGCAGTGCCGCTGTACCGGGACGACAGCCCCAGCATTTT.

The chain combines TRBV20-1 with TRBJ2-7; D may correspond to TRBD1 or TRBD2 (5 bases each). There are 16 residues in the CDR3. Trimming shortened V by 1 base and J by 0 bases, and 16 bases separated the two germline ends. From germline, CDR1 is DFQATT and CDR2 SNEGSKA (reference sequence). The CDR3 is CSARGRGPWSSYEQYF. The CDR3 nucleotides read TGCAGTGCTAGAGGACGGGGACCGTGGAGCTCCTACGAGCAGTACTTC.

The V and J genes are TRBV15 and TRBJ1-1, with TRBD1 identical over 8 bases. The V and J ends lost 5 bases and 1 base, in that order; junction bases with no gene match: 6. The CDR3 is 15 residues long. Per the germline V gene, CDR1 is LNHNV and CDR2 is YYDKDF (reference sequence). The CDR3 reads CATSGDRGANTEAFF. CDR3 coding DNA: TGTGCCACCAGCGGTGACAGGGGTGCGAACACTGAAGCTTTCTTT.

The chain links TRBV7-9 to TRBJ2-3, with TRBD1 as a possible D gene (6 bases). There are 18 residues in the CDR3. Germline CDR1 SEHNR, CDR2 FQNEAQ (reference sequence). V gave up 2 bases and J gave up 3 bases, with 21 bases separating them. The CDR3 bases are TGTGCCAGCAGCTTATTGGCCGTGGTGTACAGGGTGACAGATACGCAGTATTTT. It encodes CASSLLAVVYRVTDTQYF.

The chain joins TRBV15 to TRBJ1-2; 7 nucleotides match TRBD1. The CDR3 length is 16 residues. The junction had 12 bases not matched to a gene; V was cut back by 4 bases and J by 4 bases. Germline-derived CDR1 and CDR2 are LNHNV and YYDKDF (reference sequence). The CDR3 DNA is TGTGCCACCAGCAAAGACAGGGCTTTGTCGGTCTATGGCTACACCTTC. Its protein product is CATSKDRALSVYGYTF.

The chain recombines TRBV9 with TRBJ2-3; no clear D. V shed 0 bases and J shed 1 base, with 9 bases lying between them. CDR1 is SGDLS and CDR2 is YYNGEE in the germline V gene. This CDR3 is built from 15 residues. The CDR3 nucleotides are TGTGCCAGCAGCGTAGAAGCCACCCGCACAGATACGCAGTATTTT. This translates into CASSVEATRTDTQYF.

The genes are TRBV7-9 and TRBJ1-2; D might be TRBD1 (5 bases). From germline, CDR1 is SEHNR and CDR2 FQNEAQ (reference sequence). The CDR3 spans 14 residues. The ends were cut back, 3 bases at V and 4 bases at J, with 12 bases in the middle. The chain's CDR3 is CASSFSATGYGYTF. Written as DNA, the CDR3 is TGTGCCAGCAGCTTCTCCGCCACAGGCTATGGCTACACCTTC.

The chain combines TRBV14 with TRBJ2-7; TRBD1 matches 7 bases. This CDR3 spans 14 amino acids. V lost 4 bases, J lost 2 bases, and 5 bases stayed unmatched. CDR1 is SGHDN and CDR2 is FVKESK in the germline V gene. CDR3 sequence: CASSRWDSTYEQYF. The CDR3 bases are TGTGCCAGCAGCCGTTGGGACAGTACCTACGAGCAGTACTTC.

The V gene is TRBV9, the J gene TRBJ2-1; D is tentatively TRBD1 or TRBD2 (5 bases each). Germline V CDR1 and CDR2: SGDLS, YYNGEE. V was trimmed by 0 bases and J by 10 bases, leaving 11 bases between them. The CDR3 is 13 amino acids. CDR3 DNA: TGTGCCAGCAGCGTAGGAATTGGGGACGAGCAGTTCTTC. This encodes CASSVGIGDEQFF. Full variable domain (missing parts from reference TRBV9 and TRBJ2-1): DSGVTQTPKHLITATGQRVTLRCSPRSGDLSVYWYQQSLDQGLQFLIQYYNGEERAKGNILERFSAQQFPDLHSELNLSSLELGDSALYFCASSVGIGDEQFFGPGTRLTVL.

The V call is TRBV9, the J call TRBJ1-2; D is ambiguous. Trimming left V 4 bases short and J 6 bases short, with 10 bases between. In germline, CDR1 is SGDLS, CDR2 YYNGEE. This CDR3 has 12 residues. The CDR3 DNA sequence: TGTGCCAGCAGCTCCTACAGCGATGGCTACACCTTC. This gives the protein CASSSYSDGYTF.

The chain couples TRBV7-9 to TRBJ1-2; 10 nucleotides line up with TRBD1. Trimming cost V 4 bases and J 4 bases; bases outside gene matches: 9. The CDR3 sequence is 16 residues long. Germline values: CDR1 SEHNR, CDR2 FQNEAQ (reference sequence). For the CDR3, the DNA is TGTGCCAGCAGCTCCCCCGGGACAGGGGACTCCTATGGCTACACCTTC. Its protein is CASSSPGTGDSYGYTF.

The chain combines TRBV7-9 with TRBJ2-2, with TRBD1 matching 7 bases. This CDR3 is 15 amino acids long. The ends lost 5 bases at V and 7 bases at J; junction bases unmatched: 10. Germline V gene data show CDR1 as SEHNR and CDR2 as FQNEAQ (reference sequence). CDR3 loop: CASSRTGGGSGELFF. The DNA for the CDR3 is TGTGCCAGCAGCCGGACAGGCGGTGGTAGCGGGGAGCTGTTTTTT.

CDR3 in amino acids: CASSPDWPQETQYF. The DNA of the CDR3 is TGTGCCAGCAGCCCCGACTGGCCACAAGAGACCCAGTACTTC. V gene TRBV7-9 combines with J gene TRBJ2-5; D is uncertain. CDR3 length equals 14 residues. V shed 5 bases and J shed 2 bases, with 12 bases lying between them. CDR1 is SEHNR, CDR2 FQNEAQ, per germline (reference sequence).

The genes are TRBV13 and TRBJ1-1, with 8 positions matching TRBD1. V was pared by 5 bases and J by 7 bases, with 6 bases of the junction left unmatched. Germline-derived CDR1 and CDR2 are PRHDT and FYEKMQ (reference sequence). The CDR3 runs to 13 residues. This CDR3 reads CASSLGTGGEAFF. CDR3 DNA sequence: TGTGCCAGCAGCCTCGGGACAGGAGGTGAAGCTTTCTTT.